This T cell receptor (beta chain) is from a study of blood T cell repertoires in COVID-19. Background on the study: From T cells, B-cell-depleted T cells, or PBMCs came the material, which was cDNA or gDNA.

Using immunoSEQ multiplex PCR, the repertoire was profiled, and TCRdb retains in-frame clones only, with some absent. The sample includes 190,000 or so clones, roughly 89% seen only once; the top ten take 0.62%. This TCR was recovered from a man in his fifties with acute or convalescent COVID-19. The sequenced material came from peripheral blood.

The CDR3 DNA sequence: TGCGCCAGCAGCCCCCTGCAGCGGACTAGCGGGATTAATGAGCAGTTCTTC. Translation gives CASSPLQRTSGINEQFF. V and J are TRBV4-1 and TRBJ2-1; the match to TRBD2 covers 12 bases. The length of the CDR3 is 17 residues. Germline CDR1 MGHRA, CDR2 YSYEKL. V shed 4 bases, J shed 7 bases, and the junction held 11 bases outside the gene matches.